These T cell receptor beta chains were read from a single sample in a study of shared T cell receptors in the human thymus. Libraries were prepared by immunoSEQ multiplex PCR; TCRdb keeps only in-frame clonotypes and omits some of them. The sample carries approximately 660,000 clones, more than 75% recorded once. A further study also used this sample, focusing on human thymus T cells.

The sample was thymocytes. All receptors derive from a boy in the first two years of life with a congenital heart defect. The CDR3 runs from the conserved cysteine through the conserved F or W. D genes are given only for firm matches. Size is omitted from some rows. Given values are once, few, many or a class for expanded clones.

clone size: once
D gene: TRBD2
CDR3 length: 17
V gene: TRBV11-2
J gene: TRBJ2-1
CDR3 protein: CASSSRLAGAPGNEQFF
CDR3 DNA: TGTGCCAGCAGCTCAAGACTAGCGGGAGCCCCAGGCAATGAGCAGTTCTTC

clone size: .
D gene: TRBD1
CDR3 length: 13
V gene: TRBV6-5
J gene: TRBJ2-7
CDR3 protein: CASCLDRGSEQYF
CDR3 DNA: TGTGCCAGCTGCCTGGACAGGGGAAGTGAGCAGTACTTC

clone size: .
D gene: TRBD1
CDR3 length: 15
V gene: TRBV7-9
J gene: TRBJ2-7
CDR3 protein: CASSLGGGPAYEQYF
CDR3 DNA: TGTGCCAGCAGCTTAGGAGGGGGCCCGGCCTACGAGCAGTACTTC

clone size: .
D gene: TRBD2
CDR3 length: 19
V gene: TRBV4-3
J gene: TRBJ2-3
CDR3 protein: CASSPNLDLAGLSTDTQYF
CDR3 DNA: TGCGCCAGCAGCCCCAATCTTGACCTAGCGGGGCTTAGCACAGATACGCAGTATTTT

clone size: .
D gene: TRBD1
CDR3 length: 14
V gene: TRBV6-5
J gene: TRBJ2-4
CDR3 protein: CASSLDRTKNIQYF
CDR3 DNA: TGTGCCAGCAGTTTGGACAGGACCAAAAACATTCAGTACTTC

clone size: .
D gene: TRBD2
CDR3 length: 15
V gene: TRBV7-2
J gene: TRBJ2-1
CDR3 protein: CASSPRGSGSNEQFF
CDR3 DNA: TGTGCCAGCAGCCCCCGGGGGAGCGGGAGTAATGAGCAGTTCTTC

clone size: .
D gene: TRBD2
CDR3 length: 16
V gene: TRBV4-1
J gene: TRBJ2-1
CDR3 protein: CASSQAISGTYNEQFF
CDR3 DNA: TGCGCCAGCAGCCAAGCAATTAGCGGGACCTACAATGAGCAGTTCTTC

clone size: .
D gene: .
CDR3 length: 16
V gene: TRBV28
J gene: TRBJ1-3
CDR3 protein: CASSYDRTHSGNTIYF
CDR3 DNA: TGTGCCAGCAGTTATGACAGGACCCACTCTGGAAACACCATATATTTT

clone size: .
D gene: TRBD2
CDR3 length: 21
V gene: TRBV4-2
J gene: TRBJ2-3
CDR3 protein: CASSQAHRKREGKIRTDTQYF
CDR3 DNA: TGTGCCAGCAGCCAAGCTCACCGCAAGCGGGAGGGGAAAATTCGGACAGATACGCAGTATTTT

clone size: .
D gene: TRBD1
CDR3 length: 13
V gene: TRBV29-1
J gene: TRBJ2-2
CDR3 protein: CSVHRGKDGELFF
CDR3 DNA: TGCAGCGTCCACAGGGGGAAAGACGGGGAGCTGTTTTTT

clone size: .
D gene: TRBD2
CDR3 length: 14
V gene: TRBV4-3
J gene: TRBJ2-2
CDR3 protein: CASRTSGWTGELFF
CDR3 DNA: TGCGCCAGCAGGACTAGCGGTTGGACCGGGGAGCTGTTTTTT

clone size: .
D gene: TRBD1
CDR3 length: 14
V gene: TRBV14
J gene: TRBJ2-1
CDR3 protein: CASSRTGGYNEQFF
CDR3 DNA: TGTGCCAGCAGCAGGACAGGGGGATACAATGAGCAGTTCTTC

clone size: .
D gene: TRBD1
CDR3 length: 15
V gene: TRBV18
J gene: TRBJ2-3
CDR3 protein: CASSPDRDRIDTQYF
CDR3 DNA: TGTGCCAGCTCACCTGACCGGGACAGGATAGATACGCAGTATTTT

clone size: .
D gene: .
CDR3 length: 16
V gene: TRBV5-6
J gene: TRBJ1-2
CDR3 protein: CASSLNTGWANYGYTF
CDR3 DNA: TGTGCCAGCAGCCTTAACACGGGGTGGGCTAACTATGGCTACACCTTC

clone size: .
D gene: .
CDR3 length: 16
V gene: TRBV5-4
J gene: TRBJ2-1
CDR3 protein: CASRGAGERPYNEQFF
CDR3 DNA: TGTGCCAGCAGGGGGGCCGGGGAACGCCCCTACAATGAGCAGTTCTTC

clone size: .
D gene: TRBD1
CDR3 length: 15
V gene: TRBV11-2
J gene: TRBJ2-7
CDR3 protein: CASSTDGTVTYEQYF
CDR3 DNA: TGTGCCAGCAGCACCGACGGGACAGTAACCTACGAGCAGTACTTC

clone size: .
D gene: .
CDR3 length: 14
V gene: TRBV5-1
J gene: TRBJ2-7
CDR3 protein: CASSGQGPSEEQYF
CDR3 DNA: TGCGCCAGCAGTGGGCAGGGGCCCTCTGAAGAGCAGTACTTC

clone size: .
D gene: TRBD1
CDR3 length: 15
V gene: TRBV12-5
J gene: TRBJ1-1
CDR3 protein: CASGYGQGAITEAFF
CDR3 DNA: TGTGCTAGTGGTTATGGACAGGGGGCGATCACTGAAGCTTTCTTT

clone size: .
D gene: .
CDR3 length: 18
V gene: TRBV5-1
J gene: TRBJ1-3
CDR3 protein: CASSLGLPLEASGNTIYF
CDR3 DNA: TGCGCCAGCAGCTTGGGACTCCCCCTGGAAGCCTCTGGAAACACCATATATTTT

clone size: few
D gene: TRBD1
CDR3 length: 13
V gene: TRBV4-1
J gene: TRBJ2-5
CDR3 protein: CASSQTGEETQYF
CDR3 DNA: TGCGCCAGCAGCCAAACAGGGGAAGAGACCCAGTACTTC

clone size: once
D gene: .
CDR3 length: 18
V gene: TRBV5-6
J gene: TRBJ2-6
CDR3 protein: CASSLQQGTGSGANVLTF
CDR3 DNA: TGTGCCAGCAGCCTACAGCAGGGTACAGGATCTGGGGCCAACGTCCTGACTTTC

clone size: .
D gene: TRBD2
CDR3 length: 20
V gene: TRBV10-3
J gene: TRBJ2-1
CDR3 protein: CAISESLVWLAGISYNEQFF
CDR3 DNA: TGTGCCATCAGTGAGTCTCTGGTGTGGCTAGCGGGAATCTCCTACAATGAGCAGTTCTTC

clone size: .
D gene: TRBD2
CDR3 length: 18
V gene: TRBV14
J gene: TRBJ2-1
CDR3 protein: CASSQGTSAPSSYNEQFF
CDR3 DNA: TGTGCCAGCAGCCAAGGAACTAGCGCTCCGAGCTCCTACAATGAGCAGTTCTTC

clone size: .
D gene: .
CDR3 length: 14
V gene: TRBV27
J gene: TRBJ2-7
CDR3 protein: CASSSQGWSYEQYF
CDR3 DNA: TGTGCCAGCAGTTCACAGGGATGGTCCTACGAGCAGTACTTC

clone size: .
D gene: .
CDR3 length: 14
V gene: TRBV11-3
J gene: TRBJ2-1
CDR3 protein: CASSSGLAYNEQFF
CDR3 DNA: TGTGCCAGCAGCTCGGGGCTAGCGTACAATGAGCAGTTCTTC

clone size: .
D gene: .
CDR3 length: 20
V gene: TRBV14
J gene: TRBJ1-1
CDR3 protein: CASSPLLVDPSEVTNTEAFF
CDR3 DNA: TGTGCCAGCAGCCCCCTATTAGTTGATCCCTCGGAGGTGACGAACACTGAAGCTTTCTTT

clone size: once
D gene: .
CDR3 length: 15
V gene: TRBV28
J gene: TRBJ1-2
CDR3 protein: CASSFLPQRPYGYTF
CDR3 DNA: TGTGCCAGCAGTTTCCTACCCCAGCGGCCCTATGGCTACACCTTC

clone size: .
D gene: TRBD1
CDR3 length: 14
V gene: TRBV6-5
J gene: TRBJ2-7
CDR3 protein: CASSQGQDSYEQYF
CDR3 DNA: TGTGCCAGCAGTCAGGGACAGGACTCCTACGAGCAGTACTTC

clone size: .
D gene: TRBD2
CDR3 length: 14
V gene: TRBV7-9
J gene: TRBJ2-7
CDR3 protein: CASSRFSGSYEQYF
CDR3 DNA: TGTGCCAGCAGTCGATTTAGCGGGAGCTACGAGCAGTACTTC

clone size: .
D gene: .
CDR3 length: 14
V gene: TRBV10-2
J gene: TRBJ2-7
CDR3 protein: CASSDGAPLGEQYF
CDR3 DNA: TGCGCCAGCAGTGATGGGGCCCCCCTGGGGGAGCAGTACTTC

clone size: .
D gene: .
CDR3 length: 18
V gene: TRBV11-2
J gene: TRBJ1-3
CDR3 protein: CASSPRSWTGTSGNTIYF
CDR3 DNA: TGTGCCAGCAGCCCCCGAAGTTGGACGGGAACGTCTGGAAACACCATATATTTT

clone size: .
D gene: .
CDR3 length: 14
V gene: TRBV4-3
J gene: TRBJ2-2
CDR3 protein: CASRRQSNTGELFF
CDR3 DNA: TGCGCCAGCCGCCGACAATCGAACACCGGGGAGCTGTTTTTT

clone size: .
D gene: .
CDR3 length: 15
V gene: TRBV4-1
J gene: TRBJ1-1
CDR3 protein: CASSQAALGNTEAFF
CDR3 DNA: TGCGCCAGCAGCCAAGCCGCGCTTGGGAACACTGAAGCTTTCTTT

clone size: .
D gene: TRBD1
CDR3 length: 14
V gene: TRBV5-1
J gene: TRBJ2-5
CDR3 protein: CASSTGTGSKTQYF
CDR3 DNA: TGCGCCAGCAGCACCGGGACAGGGAGCAAGACCCAGTACTTC

clone size: .
D gene: .
CDR3 length: 15
V gene: TRBV5-1
J gene: TRBJ2-5
CDR3 protein: CASSLVTQGQETQYF
CDR3 DNA: TGCGCCAGCAGCTTGGTGACCCAGGGACAAGAGACCCAGTACTTC

clone size: .
D gene: .
CDR3 length: 16
V gene: TRBV27
J gene: TRBJ2-3
CDR3 protein: CASSPTRTSLWDTQYF
CDR3 DNA: TGTGCCAGCAGTCCTACTCGGACAAGCTTGTGGGATACGCAGTATTTT

clone size: .
D gene: .
CDR3 length: 16
V gene: TRBV11-2
J gene: TRBJ2-1
CDR3 protein: CASSLDTKGAWAEQFF
CDR3 DNA: TGTGCCAGCAGCTTAGATACCAAGGGAGCATGGGCTGAGCAGTTCTTC

clone size: .
D gene: TRBD1
CDR3 length: 14
V gene: TRBV10-3
J gene: TRBJ2-1
CDR3 protein: CAISDETGAGEQFF
CDR3 DNA: TGTGCCATCAGTGACGAGACAGGGGCGGGTGAGCAGTTCTTC

clone size: .
D gene: TRBD1
CDR3 length: 13
V gene: TRBV6-1
J gene: TRBJ1-5
CDR3 protein: CASQGENNQPQHF
CDR3 DNA: TGTGCCAGCCAGGGGGAAAACAATCAGCCCCAGCATTTT

clone size: .
D gene: .
CDR3 length: 15
V gene: TRBV27
J gene: TRBJ2-5
CDR3 protein: CASSLSTSNQETQYF
CDR3 DNA: TGTGCCAGCAGTTTATCGACTTCAAACCAAGAGACCCAGTACTTC

clone size: .
D gene: TRBD2
CDR3 length: 16
V gene: TRBV6-6
J gene: TRBJ2-3
CDR3 protein: CASSYGGLAGRDTQYF
CDR3 DNA: TGTGCCAGCAGTTACGGGGGACTAGCGGGGAGGGATACGCAGTATTTT

clone size: .
D gene: .
CDR3 length: 19
V gene: TRBV6-1
J gene: TRBJ2-3
CDR3 protein: CASSEVFDNFLVSTDTQYF
CDR3 DNA: TGTGCCAGCAGTGAAGTTTTTGATAACTTCCTGGTCAGCACAGATACGCAGTATTTT

clone size: once
D gene: TRBD2
CDR3 length: 17
V gene: TRBV11-2
J gene: TRBJ2-3
CDR3 protein: CASSWGTSGSPIYAQYF
CDR3 DNA: TGTGCCAGCAGCTGGGGGACTAGCGGGAGTCCAATCTACGCACAGTATTTT

clone size: .
D gene: .
CDR3 length: 13
V gene: TRBV5-1
J gene: TRBJ1-1
CDR3 protein: CASSHYGRNEAFF
CDR3 DNA: TGCGCCAGCAGCCATTACGGCAGGAATGAAGCCTTCTTT

clone size: .
D gene: TRBD1
CDR3 length: 18
V gene: TRBV28
J gene: TRBJ2-7
CDR3 protein: CASSRKEGQGEGTYEQYF
CDR3 DNA: TGTGCCAGCAGTCGTAAAGAGGGACAGGGTGAGGGGACCTACGAGCAGTACTTC

clone size: .
D gene: TRBD1
CDR3 length: 15
V gene: TRBV7-9
J gene: TRBJ1-4
CDR3 protein: CASSPQGQGNEKLFF
CDR3 DNA: TGTGCCAGCAGCCCCCAAGGACAGGGGAATGAAAAACTGTTTTTT

clone size: .
D gene: .
CDR3 length: 13
V gene: TRBV11-2
J gene: TRBJ2-5
CDR3 protein: CASSRTEQETQYF
CDR3 DNA: TGCGCCAGCAGTCGGACAGAGCAAGAGACCCAGTACTTC

clone size: .
D gene: TRBD1
CDR3 length: 14
V gene: TRBV12-5
J gene: TRBJ2-7
CDR3 protein: CASSLDRGIYEQYF
CDR3 DNA: TGTGCTAGTTCTCTGGACAGGGGAATCTACGAGCAGTACTTC

clone size: few
D gene: TRBD2
CDR3 length: 14
V gene: TRBV19
J gene: TRBJ2-1
CDR3 protein: CASRGTSGDNEQFF
CDR3 DNA: TGTGCCAGTAGGGGGACTAGTGGGGACAATGAGCAGTTCTTC

clone size: .
D gene: .
CDR3 length: 15
V gene: TRBV6-4
J gene: TRBJ1-2
CDR3 protein: CASSDSKGQRNGYTF
CDR3 DNA: TGTGCCAGCAGTGACTCGAAGGGACAAAGGAATGGCTACACCTTC

clone size: .
D gene: .
CDR3 length: 15
V gene: TRBV7-8
J gene: TRBJ2-1
CDR3 protein: CASSPATRGVNEQFF
CDR3 DNA: TGTGCCAGCAGCCCAGCGACTAGGGGCGTCAATGAGCAGTTCTTC

clone size: .
D gene: TRBD1
CDR3 length: 16
V gene: TRBV7-9
J gene: TRBJ1-3
CDR3 protein: CASSEGDSFSGNTIYF
CDR3 DNA: TGTGCCAGCAGCGAGGGGGACAGTTTCTCTGGAAACACCATATATTTT

clone size: .
D gene: TRBD1
CDR3 length: 15
V gene: TRBV25-1
J gene: TRBJ1-4
CDR3 protein: CASSNPRTGDEKLFF
CDR3 DNA: TGTGCCAGCAGTAACCCTCGGACAGGGGATGAAAAACTGTTTTTT

clone size: .
D gene: TRBD2
CDR3 length: 15
V gene: TRBV19
J gene: TRBJ2-1
CDR3 protein: CASSIEVAGGSEQFF
CDR3 DNA: TGTGCCAGTAGTATAGAGGTAGCGGGAGGTAGTGAGCAGTTCTTC

clone size: .
D gene: TRBD2
CDR3 length: 16
V gene: TRBV7-2
J gene: TRBJ2-2
CDR3 protein: CASSRQGLANTGELFF
CDR3 DNA: TGTGCCAGCAGCCGTCAGGGACTAGCGAACACCGGGGAGCTGTTTTTT

clone size: .
D gene: .
CDR3 length: 15
V gene: TRBV10-3
J gene: TRBJ1-2
CDR3 protein: CAISEGQGINYGYTF
CDR3 DNA: TGTGCCATCAGTGAGGGGCAGGGGATTAACTATGGCTACACCTTC